This TCR beta chain was profiled in a study of blood T cell repertoires in COVID-19. Study-level information: Material from acute and convalescent COVID-19 was sourced from the United States, Italy and Spain. Sources were T cells, B-cell-depleted T cells, or PBMCs; the material itself was cDNA or gDNA.

As handled by the study authors: Amplified reference gene primers provided the basis for estimating nucleated cell counts. Here immunoSEQ multiplex PCR was the method, and the copy in TCRdb shows in-frame clones only, minus some. Clone size and the V and J calls come from that table; the DNA yielded D and trimming. The table records around 72,000 clones, around four fifths of them present only once. This CDR3 region has 13 residues. Losses at the gene ends were 6 bases for V and 7 bases for J; bases not matched to a gene: 5. Germline lookup yields CDR1 SGHNT and CDR2 YYREEE (reference sequence). The sequenced sample was peripheral blood. The receptor comes from a woman of 80 years or more with acute or convalescent COVID-19. J is TRBJ1-3 and V is TRBV5-4; TRBD1 aligns across 9 bases. CDR3 protein: CASTRTGENTIYF. In DNA, the CDR3 is TGTGCCAGCACCCGGACAGGGGAGAACACCATATATTTT.